This T cell receptor beta chain was identified in a study of shared clonotypes between healthy human individuals. Study background: Each donor's CD4 naive and CD4 memory cells filled three plates apiece, CD8 naive two, and CD8 memory one. Study findings and constraints: Naive subsets typically showed greater estimated richness than memory subsets.

Trimming took 3 bases from V and 6 from J; bases not matched to a gene: 21. This CDR3 has 19 amino acids. Germline assignment: CDR1 SGHVS and CDR2 FNYEAQ. Sequencing used immunoSEQ multiplex PCR; TCRdb keeps in-frame clones, though not all of them. This table holds about 360,000 clones, less than 85% found once. Remarks on this clone: Its antigen is unknown.

Naive CD4+ cells were CD45RA-selected; the remaining cells were memory. The receptor was isolated from a man aged 30 to 39 in good health. Sequenced input: memory CD4+ T cells sorted from blood. Subset reported: CD45RA-negative fraction. The rearrangement joins TRBV7-6 to TRBJ2-3; TRBD2 aligns across 7 bases. CDR3 residues: CASSLAPGAAGVLRDTQYF. DNA for the CDR3: TGTGCCAGCAGCTTGGCCCCTGGGGCTGCGGGAGTTCTCCGGGATACGCAGTATTTT. Complete variable domain (other parts from reference TRBV7-6 and TRBJ2-3): GAGVSQSPRYKVTKRGQDVALRCDPISGHVSLYWYRQALGQGPEFLTYFNYEAQQDKSGLPNDRFSAERPEGSISTLTIQRTEQRDSAMYRCASSLAPGAAGVLRDTQYFGPGTRLTVL.